These 5 T cell receptor beta chains originate from one sample sequenced in a study of blood T cell repertoires in COVID-19. TCRdb's copy holds only in-frame clones and misses some; the assay was immunoSEQ multiplex PCR. The sample comprises over 250,000 clones, around 86% of which are singletons, and roughly 2.1% rests with the top ten. Sequencing was carried out using peripheral blood. Receptors originate from a man in his fifties or sixties with acute or convalescent COVID-19.

The chain has TRBV4-2 and TRBJ2-3, with TRBD2 matching over 13 bases. The CDR3 runs to 18 residues. Germline CDR1 and CDR2: LGHNA and YNFKEQ. V was clipped by 4 bases and J by 2 bases; unmatched bases: 9. The DNA for the CDR3 is TGTGCCAGCAGCCGAGACGGGACTAGCGGGGTCACCACAGATACGCAGTATTTT. This encodes CASSRDGTSGVTTDTQYF.

This clone was seen just once. This sequence joins TRBV25-1 and TRBJ2-2; possibly TRBD1 for D (5 bases). V lost 0 bases and J lost 5, with 13 bases in between. Germline CDR1 reads MGHDK; CDR2 reads SYGVNS. The CDR3 totals 16 residues. This CDR3 is CASSEYKGIGTGELFF. CDR3 nucleotides: TGTGCCAGCAGTGAATATAAGGGGATTGGGACCGGGGAGCTGTTTTTT.

J is TRBJ1-6 and V is TRBV5-6; TRBD1 aligns across 10 bases. Trimming at V came to 3 bases and at J to 9 bases, leaving 6 bases not matched to a gene. Germline V lookup: CDR1 SGHDT, CDR2 YYEEEE. The CDR3 consists of 15 residues. The CDR3 DNA sequence: TGTGCCAGCAGCTCCCCGGGACAGGGGATTTCACCCCTCCACTTT. It codes for CASSSPGQGISPLHF.

The chain carries TRBV9 and TRBJ1-5, with D perhaps TRBD1 (5 bases). V was cut by 0 bases and J by 9 bases, with 16 bases left in between. The CDR3 is 15 amino acids. Germline assignment: CDR1 SGDLS and CDR2 YYNGEE. The DNA for the CDR3 is TGTGCCAGCAGCGTAGACGTGGGGCCCCTTTGGCCCCAGCATTTT. Its protein is CASSVDVGPLWPQHF.

This rearrangement joins TRBV7-2 to TRBJ2-7, with a possible D match to TRBD2 (6 bases). The CDR3 length is 15 residues. The germline CDR1 and CDR2 sequences are SGHTA and FQGNSA. V gave up 5 bases and J gave up 4 bases, with 18 bases separating them. The CDR3 region has the DNA TGTGCCAGCAGCCCAAGGGACTCGTCCCGATACGAGCAGTACTTC. It translates to CASSPRDSSRYEQYF. The whole variable domain, filled in from reference TRBV7-2 and TRBJ2-7, reads GAGVSQSPSNKVTEKGKDVELRCDPISGHTALYWYRQSLGQGLEFLIYFQGNSAPDKSGLPSDRFSAERTGGSVSTLTIQRTQQEDSAVYLCASSPRDSSRYEQYFGPGTRLTVT.